The 22 T cell receptor beta chains below come from one sample, sequenced in a study of cytotoxic CD8 clonotypes in ibrutinib-treated CLL. Libraries were prepared by immunoSEQ multiplex PCR; TCRdb keeps only in-frame clonotypes and omits some of them. In the table there are 150,000 or so clones, about three quarters of which are singletons. Sequenced here: PBMCs, sampled after 24 months of ibrutinib treatment. These receptors were collected from a human donor with chronic lymphocytic leukemia.

The gene calls are TRBV19 and TRBJ2-7; 8 bases are a match to TRBD1. V shed 9 bases and J 7 bases; nucleotides not matched to a gene: 5. The CDR3 consists of 11 residues. In germline, CDR1 is LNHDA, CDR2 SQIVND (reference sequence). In DNA form, the CDR3 reads TGTGCCAGCAGACAGGGGTGGGAGCAGTACTTC. It specifies CASRQGWEQYF.

The chain has TRBV7-9 and TRBJ2-2; D gene uncertain. The ends were cut back, 5 bases at V and 8 bases at J, with 9 bases in the middle. The CDR3 is 12 residues long. CDR1 SEHNR and CDR2 FQNEAQ come from the germline V gene (reference sequence). The CDR3 DNA reads as TGTGCCAGCAGCCCCATCCTGGGGGAGCTGTTTTTT. Translation: CASSPILGELFF.

The table lists this clone with a count of one. This chain joins TRBV10-3 and TRBJ2-2, with 14 bases identical to TRBD2. CDR1 and CDR2 (germline): ENHRY, SYGVKD. The CDR3 is 18 amino acids. The V gene end was trimmed by 6 bases and the J gene end by 0 bases; junction bases not matched to a gene: 6. The CDR3 here is CAISRGLAGDPNTGELFF. CDR3 coding DNA: TGTGCCATCAGCCGGGGACTAGCGGGGGATCCGAACACCGGGGAGCTGTTTTTT.

V gene TRBV27 combines with J gene TRBJ2-7; TRBD1 matches at 8 bases. The CDR3 loop spans 18 amino acids. The ends lost 6 bases at V and 0 bases at J; junction bases unmatched: 16. Germline CDR1 MNHEY, CDR2 SMNVEV (reference sequence). CDR3 bases: TGTGCCAGCAGCCCCCGCAACACACCAGGGGGCCCCTCCTACGAGCAGTACTTC. As protein: CASSPRNTPGGPSYEQYF.

The chain has TRBV19 and TRBJ2-5; D possibly corresponds to TRBD1 (5 bases). The ends were cut back, 5 bases at V and 7 bases at J, with 11 bases in the middle. CDR1 and CDR2 (germline): LNHDA, SQIVND (reference sequence). CDR3 length equals 12 residues. In DNA, the CDR3 is TGTGCCAGTAGTGCGGCTAGGGGGACCCAGTACTTC. It codes for CASSAARGTQYF.

This rearrangement joins TRBV6-1 to TRBJ2-2, with 10 bases matching TRBD1. The V segment lost 10 bases and the J segment 7 bases; nucleotides outside the gene matches: 9. The CDR3 is 14 amino acids. Germline V gene data show CDR1 as MNHNS and CDR2 as SASEGT. CDR3 DNA sequence: TGTGCCACCACCAGGACAGGGGGTGTCGGGGAGCTGTTTTTT. Amino acid sequence: CATTRTGGVGELFF.

The V and J genes are TRBV7-3 and TRBJ2-7; no firm D call. From germline, CDR1 is SGHTA and CDR2 FQGTGA. Trimming took off 0 bases at V and 3 bases at J, with 0 bases between the two ends. This CDR3 is 11 amino acids long. CDR3 sequence reads: CASSLTYEQYF. For the CDR3, the DNA is TGTGCCAGCAGCTTAACCTACGAGCAGTACTTC.

This clone was detected only once. The rearrangement links TRBV6-1 to TRBJ1-1; 8 nucleotides align to TRBD1. Unmatched junction bases numbered 6, after V lost 6 bases and J lost 6 bases. CDR3 size: 13 residues. From germline, CDR1 is MNHNS and CDR2 SASEGT. CDR3 sequence (DNA): TGTGCCAGCAGCCCCGGACAGGGCTCTGAAGCTTTCTTT. It specifies CASSPGQGSEAFF.

This clone has ten or more counts. The chain combines TRBV7-2 with TRBJ2-6; D unresolved. CDR1 and CDR2 (germline): SGHTA, FQGNSA. The V and J ends lost 1 base and 8 bases respectively, with 12 bases between them. The CDR3 covers 15 residues. This chain's CDR3 is CASSLVPHPTNVLTF. The CDR3 DNA reads TGTGCCAGCAGCTTAGTGCCCCACCCGACCAACGTCCTGACTTTC.

This clone was recorded a few times. The genes are TRBV6-1 and TRBJ1-5, with 7 bases aligning to TRBD1. Trimming cost V 6 bases and J 3 bases; bases outside gene matches: 8. Germline assignment: CDR1 MNHNS and CDR2 SASEGT. The CDR3 is 15 amino acids. The CDR3 sequence is CASRVHRGPNQPQHF. The CDR3 DNA is TGTGCCAGCAGGGTCCACAGGGGCCCCAATCAGCCCCAGCATTTT.

This chain links TRBV7-9 with TRBJ2-7; D assignment may be TRBD1 or TRBD2 (5 bases each). V lost 5 bases, J lost 3 bases, and 11 bases lay in between. Germline V gene lookup returns CDR1 SEHNR and CDR2 FQNEAQ (reference sequence). The CDR3 runs 13 residues. The CDR3 region is CASSPGPHYEQYF. The CDR3 DNA reads TGTGCCAGCAGCCCGGGGCCCCACTACGAGCAGTACTTC. The whole variable domain, remainder taken from reference TRBV7-9 and TRBJ2-7, is DTGVSQNPRHKITKRGQNVTFRCDPISEHNRLYWYRQTLGQGPEFLTYFQNEAQLEKSRLLSDRFSAERPKGSFSTLEIQRTEQGDSAMYLCASSPGPHYEQYFGPGTRLTVT.

This clone was counted at least ten times. The chain combines TRBV6-6 with TRBJ2-3; D is perhaps TRBD2 (5 bases). V lost 8 bases, J lost 5 bases, and 11 bases lay in between. Germline V gene sequence: CDR1 MNHNY, CDR2 SVGAGI (reference sequence). The CDR3 totals 12 residues. CDR3 nucleotide sequence: TGTGCCAGCGGCCCCCGGGAAGATACGCAGTATTTT. Its protein product is CASGPREDTQYF.

In its sample, this clone was seen once. The J gene is TRBJ1-4, the V gene TRBV19; no reliable D call. The V gene's germline CDR1 is LNHDA and CDR2 SQIVND (reference sequence). CDR3 length: 14 amino acids. V was pared by 6 bases and J by 5 bases, with 13 bases between. CDR3 in amino acids: CASSHRAQNEKLFF. CDR3 DNA: TGTGCCAGTAGCCACCGGGCCCAAAATGAAAAACTGTTTTTT. Full variable domain (remainder filled in from reference TRBV19 and TRBJ1-4): DGGITQSPKYLFRKEGQNVTLSCEQNLNHDAMYWYRQDPGQGLRLIYYSQIVNDFQKGDIAEGYSVSREKKESFPLTVTSAQKNPTAFYLCASSHRAQNEKLFFGSGTQLSVL.

The chain carries TRBV27 and TRBJ2-4; D might be TRBD2 (6 bases). V was trimmed by 7 bases and J by 0 bases, leaving 16 bases between them. This CDR3 region has 16 residues. In germline, CDR1 is MNHEY, CDR2 SMNVEV (reference sequence). This chain's CDR3 is CASTTPGLPAKNIQYF. Here the CDR3 DNA reads TGTGCCAGCACCACACCGGGACTCCCAGCCAAAAACATTCAGTACTTC.

The chain carries TRBV7-2 and TRBJ2-3; TRBD2 matches 9 bases. With 5 bases clipped from V and 1 base from J, the junction kept 1 base outside the gene matches. CDR1 is SGHTA, CDR2 FQGNSA, per germline. The CDR3 is 14 residues long. The CDR3 protein is CASSPSGGTDTQYF. CDR3 sequence (DNA): TGTGCCAGCAGCCCTAGCGGGGGCACAGATACGCAGTATTTT.

This clone came up a few times. The chain combines TRBV28 with TRBJ2-5; tentatively, D is TRBD1 or TRBD2 (5 bases each). The V and J ends lost 3 bases and 4 bases respectively, with 9 bases between them. The V gene's germline CDR1 is MDHEN and CDR2 SYDVKM. The CDR3 length is 13 residues. CDR3 sequence reads: CASSLAGAETQYF. In DNA form, the CDR3 reads TGTGCCAGCAGTTTGGCCGGGGCAGAGACCCAGTACTTC.

The sample holds one count of this clone. The V gene is TRBV19, the J gene TRBJ1-1; 8 nucleotides match TRBD1. CDR3 length: 15 amino acids. Losses at the gene ends were 5 bases for V and 4 bases for J; bases not matched to a gene: 9. The germline V gene has CDR1 LNHDA and CDR2 SQIVND (reference sequence). CDR3: CASSSQDRAGTEAFF. DNA for the CDR3: TGTGCCAGTAGTTCTCAGGACAGGGCGGGCACTGAAGCTTTCTTT.

The V gene is TRBV2, the J gene TRBJ2-1; D might be TRBD1 or TRBD2, each matching 5 bases. The germline V and J ends were trimmed by 7 bases and 7 bases, with 20 bases remaining between them. Germline V gene sequence: CDR1 SNHLY, CDR2 FYNNEI. This CDR3 is built from 15 residues. The CDR3 loop reads CASTEGWGGLNEQFF. The CDR3 bases are TGTGCCAGCACCGAGGGCTGGGGCGGCTTAAATGAGCAGTTCTTC.

This clone has just one count. The chain uses TRBV10-3 and TRBJ1-1; the D gene is possibly TRBD1 (5 bases). The CDR3 runs 15 residues. CDR1 and CDR2 (germline): ENHRY, SYGVKD. Trimming took 0 bases from V and 0 from J, leaving 8 bases between them. DNA for the CDR3: TGTGCCATCAGTGAGTCGTGGGGGATGAACACTGAAGCTTTCTTT. Protein sequence: CAISESWGMNTEAFF.

This clone appeared a few times. J is TRBJ2-2 and V is TRBV6-1, with D unresolved. The CDR3 length is 10 residues. V lost 7 bases, J lost 9 bases, and 6 bases lay in between. From germline, CDR1 is MNHNS and CDR2 SASEGT. CDR3 nucleotide sequence: TGTGCCAGCAATCCGAGGGAGCTGTTTTTT. Translated, it gives CASNPRELFF.

This clone was counted a few times. The chain couples TRBV28 to TRBJ1-4, with 10 bases that match TRBD1. V lost 11 bases to trimming and J lost 8 bases; unmatched junction nucleotides: 5. The CDR3 totals 12 residues. Germline loops: CDR1 MDHEN, CDR2 SYDVKM. CDR3 DNA: TGTGCCGGTGGACAGGGGGGAGAAAAACTGTTTTTT. Translation: CAGGQGGEKLFF.

This clone was observed a handful of times. The same CDR3 arises from other DNA sequences in this sample as well. The chain is built from TRBV7-2 and TRBJ2-2, with D perhaps TRBD1 or TRBD2 (6 bases each). Trimming pared 3 bases from V and 4 bases from J, leaving 12 bases between. CDR1 and CDR2 from the germline V gene are SGHTA and FQGNSA. CDR3 length: 15 residues. The CDR3 bases are TGTGCCAGCAGCTTGGGGGCCGGGGGCACCGGGGAGCTGTTTTTT. Translated: CASSLGAGGTGELFF.